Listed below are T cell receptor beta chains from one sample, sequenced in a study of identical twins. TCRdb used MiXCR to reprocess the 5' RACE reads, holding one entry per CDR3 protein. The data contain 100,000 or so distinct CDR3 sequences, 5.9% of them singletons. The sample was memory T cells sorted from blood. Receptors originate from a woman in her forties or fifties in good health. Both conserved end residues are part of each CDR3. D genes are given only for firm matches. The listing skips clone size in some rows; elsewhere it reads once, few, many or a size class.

CDR3: CSAPREGSTDTQYF
DNA: TGCAGCGCCCCCCGGGAGGGAAGCACAGATACGCAGTATTTT
V: TRBV29-1
D: TRBD2
size: many
J: TRBJ2-3

CDR3: CSARNLGTLNGEQYF
DNA: TGCAGTGCTAGAAACCTCGGGACCTTAAACGGCGAGCAGTACTTC
V: TRBV20-1
D: -
size: many
J: TRBJ2-7

CDR3: CASSLEGTSADTQYF
DNA: TGCGCCAGCAGCTTGGAGGGGACTAGCGCAGATACGCAGTATTTT
V: TRBV5-1
D: TRBD2
size: many
J: TRBJ2-3

CDR3: CASSDGELFF
DNA: TGTGCCAGCAGTGACGGGGAGCTGTTTTTT
V: TRBV2
D: -
size: -
J: TRBJ2-2

CDR3: CASSLRRPYDEQYF
DNA: TGTGCCAGCAGCTTAAGACGGCCTTACGACGAGCAGTACTTC
V: TRBV11-3
D: -
size: few
J: TRBJ2-7

CDR3: CASSEYRETQYF
DNA: TGTGCCAGTAGCGAATATAGGGAGACCCAGTACTTC
V: TRBV19
D: -
size: -
J: TRBJ2-5

CDR3: CASSESLTAEAFF
DNA: TGTGCCAGCAGTGAATCATTGACAGCTGAAGCTTTCTTT
V: TRBV2
D: -
size: many
J: TRBJ1-1

CDR3: CSQGMGGAETQYF
DNA: TGCAGCCAAGGCATGGGAGGAGCAGAGACCCAGTACTTC
V: TRBV29-1
D: -
size: many
J: TRBJ2-5

CDR3: CASTTEETEAFF
DNA: TGTGCCAGCACTACCGAGGAAACTGAAGCTTTCTTT
V: TRBV25-1
D: -
size: many
J: TRBJ1-1

CDR3: CASRRSGVGETQYF
DNA: TGTGCCAGCAGAAGAAGCGGGGTCGGCGAGACCCAGTACTTC
V: TRBV27
D: TRBD2
size: few
J: TRBJ2-5

CDR3: CASSLAGVDYGYTF
DNA: TGCGCCAGCAGCTTGGCCGGGGTAGACTATGGCTACACCTTC
V: TRBV5-1
D: -
size: many
J: TRBJ1-2

CDR3: CASVSGDRIRQFF
DNA: TGTGCCAGCGTCTCCGGAGACAGGATAAGGCAGTTCTTC
V: TRBV7-8
D: -
size: many
J: TRBJ2-1

CDR3: CSAMDDTGNNEQFF
DNA: TGCAGTGCTATGGACGATACTGGAAACAATGAGCAGTTCTTC
V: TRBV20-1
D: -
size: many
J: TRBJ2-1

CDR3: CATSDLVLPGISGANVLTF
DNA: TGTGCCACCAGTGATTTGGTGCTTCCAGGCATCTCTGGGGCCAACGTCCTGACTTTC
V: TRBV24-1
D: -
size: -
J: TRBJ2-6

CDR3: CASSLGQGRHEQFF
DNA: TGTGCCAGCAGCCTGGGACAGGGTCGTCATGAGCAGTTCTTC
V: TRBV9
D: TRBD1
size: many
J: TRBJ2-1

CDR3: CASRELMDEQFF
DNA: TGCGCCAGCCGGGAGCTTATGGATGAGCAGTTCTTC
V: TRBV5-1
D: -
size: many
J: TRBJ2-1

CDR3: CASSSMVGTYEQYF
DNA: TGTGCCAGCAGCTCCATGGTGGGCACCTACGAGCAGTACTTC
V: TRBV7-2
D: -
size: many
J: TRBJ2-7

CDR3: CATRGRSYNEQFF
DNA: TGTGCCACTAGAGGGAGGAGCTACAATGAGCAGTTCTTC
V: TRBV11-3
D: -
size: many
J: TRBJ2-1

CDR3: CASSDPGRGYNEQFF
DNA: TGTGCCAGCAGTGATCCGGGCCGGGGCTACAATGAGCAGTTCTTC
V: TRBV6-1
D: -
size: many
J: TRBJ2-1

CDR3: CASSIGGPGTEAFF
DNA: TGTGCCAGTAGTATCGGAGGTCCGGGCACTGAAGCTTTCTTT
V: TRBV19
D: -
size: many
J: TRBJ1-1

CDR3: CASTDRARESYGYTF
DNA: TGTGCCAGCACAGACCGGGCGAGAGAATCCTATGGCTACACCTTC
V: TRBV12-3/TRBV12-4
D: -
size: many
J: TRBJ1-2

CDR3: CASSFFRGMNTEAFF
DNA: TGTGCCAGCAGCTTCTTCAGGGGGATGAACACTGAAGCTTTCTTT
V: TRBV7-2
D: TRBD1
size: many
J: TRBJ1-1

CDR3: CASSLDGGTPQPQHF
DNA: TGTGCCAGCAGCTTAGATGGAGGGACCCCTCAGCCCCAGCATTTT
V: TRBV11-2
D: -
size: many
J: TRBJ1-5

CDR3: CASSLPTSQTFYNEQFF
DNA: TGTGCCAGCAGTCTCCCGACTAGCCAGACCTTCTACAATGAGCAGTTCTTC
V: TRBV6-6
D: TRBD2
size: many
J: TRBJ2-1

CDR3: CASSRGQALGTEAFF
DNA: TGTGCCAGCAGTAGAGGACAGGCTTTGGGCACTGAAGCTTTCTTT
V: TRBV12-3/TRBV12-4
D: TRBD1
size: many
J: TRBJ1-1

CDR3: CASSQTSRSTDTQYF
DNA: TGCGCCAGCAGCCAGACTAGCCGGAGCACAGATACGCAGTATTTT
V: TRBV4-1
D: TRBD2
size: many
J: TRBJ2-3

CDR3: CASSRGLAGDYNEQFF
DNA: TGTGCCAGCTCGCGGGGACTAGCGGGAGACTACAATGAGCAGTTCTTC
V: TRBV18
D: TRBD2
size: many
J: TRBJ2-1

CDR3: CASSLRGASGQGKQFF
DNA: TGTGCCAGCAGCTTGCGCGGGGCTAGCGGGCAAGGAAAGCAGTTCTTC
V: TRBV5-5
D: TRBD2
size: many
J: TRBJ2-1

CDR3: CAGRTSNGYTF
DNA: TGTGCCGGAAGGACGTCGAATGGCTACACCTTC
V: TRBV19
D: -
size: -
J: TRBJ1-2

CDR3: CASVTGNTEAFF
DNA: TGTGCCAGTGTAACAGGGAATACTGAAGCTTTCTTT
V: TRBV6-1
D: -
size: many
J: TRBJ1-1

CDR3: CASSQGRRSSNTGELFF
DNA: TGCGCCAGCAGCCAAGGTCGTCGTAGCTCGAACACCGGGGAGCTGTTTTTT
V: TRBV4-1
D: -
size: many
J: TRBJ2-2

CDR3: CASSSYRGSTDTQYF
DNA: TGTGCCAGCAGCTCGTACAGGGGTAGCACAGATACGCAGTATTTT
V: TRBV11-2
D: TRBD1
size: many
J: TRBJ2-3

CDR3: CASSPRALAGAVDTQYF
DNA: TGTGCCAGCAGCCCTAGAGCACTAGCGGGAGCTGTAGATACGCAGTATTTT
V: TRBV3-1
D: TRBD2
size: few
J: TRBJ2-3

CDR3: CSARDETTYNEQFF
DNA: TGCAGTGCTAGAGATGAGACTACCTACAATGAGCAGTTCTTC
V: TRBV20-1
D: -
size: -
J: TRBJ2-1

CDR3: CASSAARTTNEKLFF
DNA: TGTGCCAGCAGTGCGGCGCGAACAACTAATGAAAAACTGTTTTTT
V: TRBV6-5
D: -
size: many
J: TRBJ1-4

CDR3: CASGSGLVWDTQYF
DNA: TGTGCCAGCGGTAGCGGGTTAGTGTGGGATACGCAGTATTTT
V: TRBV9
D: TRBD2
size: many
J: TRBJ2-3

CDR3: CASSTSPSTVYEQYF
DNA: TGTGCCAGTAGTACCTCCCCCTCGACAGTTTACGAGCAGTACTTC
V: TRBV19
D: -
size: -
J: TRBJ2-7

CDR3: CASSVTGGENSPLHF
DNA: TGCGCCAGCAGCGTTACAGGGGGTGAGAATTCACCCCTCCACTTT
V: TRBV5-1
D: TRBD1
size: few
J: TRBJ1-6

CDR3: CASSSPRDSRVVNEQFF
DNA: TGTGCCAGCAGTTCGCCAAGGGACAGTAGGGTGGTTAATGAGCAGTTCTTC
V: TRBV28
D: TRBD1
size: many
J: TRBJ2-1

CDR3: CASSQVVLDNEQFF
DNA: TGTGCCAGCAGCCAAGTGGTCTTAGACAATGAGCAGTTCTTC
V: TRBV14
D: -
size: -
J: TRBJ2-1

CDR3: CSASGPGGSNTEAFF
DNA: TGCAGTGCTAGCGGTCCGGGGGGCTCGAACACTGAAGCTTTCTTT
V: TRBV20-1
D: -
size: many
J: TRBJ1-1

CDR3: CASSATGTTGDIQYF
DNA: TGCGCCAGCAGCGCAACCGGGACAACCGGGGACATTCAGTACTTC
V: TRBV5-1
D: -
size: -
J: TRBJ2-4

CDR3: CSATGEVDKNIQYF
DNA: TGCAGTGCTACAGGGGAGGTGGACAAAAACATTCAGTACTTC
V: TRBV20-1
D: -
size: many
J: TRBJ2-4

CDR3: CASTMGGSYEQYF
DNA: TGCGCCAGCACCATGGGCGGATCCTACGAGCAGTACTTC
V: TRBV5-1
D: -
size: -
J: TRBJ2-7

CDR3: CASTAGQNTGELFF
DNA: TGTGCCAGCACAGCGGGACAAAACACCGGGGAGCTGTTTTTT
V: TRBV6-6
D: -
size: many
J: TRBJ2-2